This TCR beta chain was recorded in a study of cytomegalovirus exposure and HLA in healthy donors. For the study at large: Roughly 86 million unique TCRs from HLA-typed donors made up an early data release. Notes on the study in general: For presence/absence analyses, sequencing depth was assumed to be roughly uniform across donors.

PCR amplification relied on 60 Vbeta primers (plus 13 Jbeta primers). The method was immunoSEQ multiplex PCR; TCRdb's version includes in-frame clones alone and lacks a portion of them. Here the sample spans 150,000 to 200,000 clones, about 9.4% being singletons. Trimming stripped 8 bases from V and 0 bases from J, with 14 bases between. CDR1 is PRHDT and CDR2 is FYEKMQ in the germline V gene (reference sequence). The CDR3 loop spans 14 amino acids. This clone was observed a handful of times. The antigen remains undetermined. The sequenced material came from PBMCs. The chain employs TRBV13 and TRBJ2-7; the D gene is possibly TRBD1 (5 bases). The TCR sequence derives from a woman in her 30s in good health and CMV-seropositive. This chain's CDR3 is CASSSGSFSYEQYF. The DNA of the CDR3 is TGTGCCAGCTCCTCAGGGTCCTTCTCCTACGAGCAGTACTTC.